What follows are 25 T cell receptor beta chains derived from one specimen sequenced in a study of blood T cell repertoires in COVID-19. The method was immunoSEQ multiplex PCR; TCRdb's version includes in-frame clones alone and lacks a portion of them. The sample has roughly 220,000 clones; around 86% are singletons. The material sequenced was peripheral blood. These receptors were obtained from a woman in her forties or fifties with COVID-19, enrolled during active disease.

The J gene is TRBJ2-6, the V gene TRBV27; 9 bases agree with TRBD1. The CDR3 length is 19 residues. The V and J ends lost 6 bases and 1 base, in that order; junction bases with no gene match: 13. Per germline, CDR1 MNHEY and CDR2 SMNVEV (reference sequence). Here the CDR3 reads CASSQDGTGWSSGANVLTF. The CDR3 bases are TGTGCCAGCAGCCAGGACGGGACAGGGTGGTCGTCTGGGGCCAACGTCCTGACTTTC.

A note on this clone: Other nucleotide sequences from this sample produce the same CDR3. V and J are TRBV6-5 and TRBJ1-1; perhaps TRBD1 as D (5 bases). Trimming pared 0 bases from V and 6 bases from J, leaving 14 bases between. The CDR3 is made up of 15 amino acids. Germline CDR1 is MNHEY and CDR2 is SVGAGI. The CDR3 loop reads CASSYSRGGRAEAFF. The CDR3 nucleotides read TGTGCCAGCAGTTACTCTCGGGGGGGACGGGCTGAAGCTTTCTTT.

The CDR3 nucleotides read TGTGCCAGCAGCCCCCAGCTCACAGGCCACGGCTACACCTTC. Translation: CASSPQLTGHGYTF. V is TRBV11-3 and J is TRBJ1-2; TRBD1 is a possible D gene (5 bases). The V gene's germline CDR1 is SGHNT and CDR2 YENEEA. The CDR3 is 14 amino acids. V dropped 5 bases and J dropped 8 bases, with 18 bases sitting between them.

The V call is TRBV28, the J call TRBJ2-2; D possibly corresponds to TRBD1 (5 bases). V was cut by 3 bases and J by 4 bases, with 12 bases left in between. Looked up from germline, CDR1 is MDHEN and CDR2 is SYDVKM. This CDR3 has 15 amino acids. This chain's CDR3 is CASSFKGLGTGELFF. The CDR3 DNA follows: TGTGCCAGCAGTTTCAAGGGGCTGGGCACCGGGGAGCTGTTTTTT.

The V and J genes are TRBV10-3 and TRBJ1-2, with D tentatively TRBD1 (6 bases). CDR1 is ENHRY, CDR2 SYGVKD, per germline. V lost 5 bases and J lost 0, with 7 bases in between. CDR3 length: 13 amino acids. The DNA for the CDR3 is TGTGCCATCAGTAAGGGGGCTAACTATGGCTACACCTTC. This encodes CAISKGANYGYTF.

This chain joins TRBV7-2 and TRBJ2-7; weak D call: TRBD1 (6 bases). Trimming shortened V by 3 bases and J by 12 bases, and 18 bases separated the two germline ends. Germline CDR1 SGHTA, CDR2 FQGNSA. This CDR3 spans 13 amino acids. CDR3 DNA sequence: TGTGCCAGCAGCTTCCCGGAGGTAGGACAGAGGTACTTC. This codes for CASSFPEVGQRYF.

V and J are TRBV5-1 and TRBJ1-2; no clear D. V lost 2 bases, J lost 4 bases, and 9 bases lay in between. The CDR3 consists of 13 residues. The germline V gene encodes CDR1 SGHRS and CDR2 YFSETQ. CDR3 residues: CASSFGVSYGYTF. CDR3 DNA: TGCGCCAGCAGCTTCGGGGTCTCCTATGGCTACACCTTC.

This sequence joins TRBV11-2 and TRBJ2-1; 10 nucleotides match TRBD2. The germline V gene has CDR1 SGHAT and CDR2 FQNNGV. CDR3 length: 18 amino acids. After removal of 3 bases from V and 3 bases from J, the junction contained 11 bases not matched to a gene. The CDR3 DNA follows: TGTGCCAGCAGCTTCGGCCGAAAGCGGGGGGGGCTCTACAATGAGCAGTTCTTC. Its translation: CASSFGRKRGGLYNEQFF. Supplemented by reference TRBV11-2 and TRBJ2-1, the full variable domain reads EAGVAQSPRYKIIEKRQSVAFWCNPISGHATLYWYQQILGQGPKLLIQFQNNGVVDDSQLPKDRFSAERLKGVDSTLKIQPAKLEDSAVYLCASSFGRKRGGLYNEQFFGPGTRLTVL.

The V gene is TRBV3-1 (or the pseudogene TRBV3-2), the J gene TRBJ1-3; 7 bases agree with TRBD1. The CDR3 runs to 15 residues. Germline V CDR1 and CDR2: LGHDT, YNNKEL (reference sequence). Trimming took 5 bases from V and 3 from J; bases not matched to a gene: 7. The CDR3 nucleotides read TGTGCCAGCAGCGGCCGACAGGGATATGGAAACACCATATATTTT. It yields the protein CASSGRQGYGNTIYF.

The rearrangement links TRBV5-1 to TRBJ1-1; TRBD1 agrees at 9 bases. V lost 0 bases, J lost 12 bases, and 6 bases stayed unmatched. Germline V gene data show CDR1 as SGHRS and CDR2 as YFSETQ. The CDR3 spans 13 residues. In DNA form, the CDR3 reads TGCGCCAGCAGCTTGGCCGGGACAGGGTCCTCTTTCTTT. Translation gives CASSLAGTGSSFF.

This clone occurred a few times. The CDR3 bases are TGTGCCAGCAGCGGCGCAGGGGCGTCCGCCGGGGAGCTGTTTTTT. Its translation: CASSGAGASAGELFF. The chain joins TRBV5-6 to TRBJ2-2, with a tentative D call TRBD1 (6 bases). In germline, CDR1 is SGHDT, CDR2 YYEEEE. The CDR3 is made up of 15 amino acids. V lost 4 bases and J lost 6, with 16 bases in between.

V and J are TRBV19 and TRBJ2-1; 8 bases are a match to TRBD2. The junction had 10 bases not matched to a gene; V was cut back by 7 bases and J by 2 bases. The germline gives CDR1 LNHDA, CDR2 SQIVND (reference sequence). This CDR3 is 16 amino acids long. In nucleotides, the CDR3 is TGTGCCAGTAAATCCCCCGGGGGGGGGCCCTACAATGAGCAGTTCTTC. Its translation: CASKSPGGGPYNEQFF.

This clone was counted a single time. The rearrangement uses TRBV5-1 and TRBJ1-6, with 8 positions matching TRBD1. The germline CDR1 and CDR2 sequences are SGHRS and YFSETQ. V shed 4 bases and J 10 bases; nucleotides not matched to a gene: 13. The CDR3 consists of 16 residues. The CDR3, as DNA: TGCGCCAGCAGCACCGATCCAGGGGGCACGGAGTCACCCCTCCACTTT. Translation: CASSTDPGGTESPLHF.

This clone appeared once. The chain carries TRBV19 and TRBJ1-1; D gene unclear. The V gene's germline CDR1 is LNHDA and CDR2 SQIVND (reference sequence). V was trimmed by 10 bases and J by 3 bases, leaving 12 bases between them. The CDR3 runs to 12 residues. DNA for the CDR3: TGTGCCACCCTATCCGGGGACACTGAAGCTTTCTTT. The encoded protein is CATLSGDTEAFF.

V gene TRBV19 combines with J gene TRBJ2-4; possible D gene TRBD1, 6 bases. V lost 3 bases to trimming and J lost 4 bases, with 16 bases between them. The length of the CDR3 is 16 residues. Germline CDR1 is LNHDA and CDR2 is SQIVND (reference sequence). The CDR3 coding sequence is TGTGCCAGTAGTATTTGGGCTGACAGGACAAAAAACATTCAGTACTTC. It translates to CASSIWADRTKNIQYF.

This clone occurred a few times. CDR3 nucleotide sequence: TGTGCCAGTAGTCCTCGACAGACTTTGAACACTGAAGCTTTCTTT. Its translation: CASSPRQTLNTEAFF. This sequence joins TRBV19 and TRBJ1-1; possibly TRBD1 for D (5 bases). V lost 5 bases, J lost 0 bases, and 13 bases lay in between. The CDR3 consists of 15 residues. Germline loops: CDR1 LNHDA, CDR2 SQIVND (reference sequence).

V and J are TRBV4-1 and TRBJ1-3; no clear D gene. V lost 3 bases and J lost 0, with 12 bases in between. The germline CDR1 and CDR2 sequences are MGHRA and YSYEKL. The CDR3 has 16 amino acids. CDR3 nucleotides: TGCGCCAGCAGCCACCCCGCGGGGAGCTCTGGAAACACCATATATTTT. It encodes CASSHPAGSSGNTIYF.

The chain recombines TRBV5-4 with TRBJ2-1; perhaps TRBD1 as D (5 bases). In germline, CDR1 is SGHNT, CDR2 YYREEE (reference sequence). The CDR3 sequence is 17 residues long. V was clipped by 0 bases and J by 7 bases, with 20 bases between them. The CDR3 sequence: CASSLGAVTGPGNEQFF. Here the CDR3 DNA reads TGTGCCAGCAGCTTGGGTGCAGTCACAGGTCCAGGGAATGAGCAGTTCTTC.

The chain uses TRBV18 and TRBJ2-3; perhaps TRBD1 as D (5 bases). The germline CDR1 and CDR2 sequences are KGHSH and LQKENI. CDR3 size: 17 residues. V was pared by 1 base and J by 0 bases, with 14 bases between. CDR3 in amino acids: CASSPRGREKSTDTQYF. The CDR3 bases are TGTGCCAGCTCACCACGGGGCCGTGAGAAGAGCACAGATACGCAGTATTTT.

The chain joins TRBV5-1 to TRBJ2-3, with a tentative D call TRBD1 (6 bases). From germline, CDR1 is SGHRS and CDR2 YFSETQ. V dropped 4 bases and J dropped 5 bases, with 8 bases sitting between them. This CDR3 has 12 residues. In DNA, the CDR3 is TGCGCCAGCAGCCGGGACATAGATACGCAGTATTTT. Residues: CASSRDIDTQYF.

This chain joins TRBV28 and TRBJ2-1; TRBD1 matches 7 bases. Trimming cost V 5 bases and J 6 bases; bases outside gene matches: 4. The V gene's germline CDR1 is MDHEN and CDR2 SYDVKM. This CDR3 has 13 amino acids. In DNA, the CDR3 is TGTGCCAGCAGTCTAGGGGGCCGCAATGAGCAGTTCTTC. This codes for CASSLGGRNEQFF.

The CDR3 bases are TGTGCCAGCAGCGCCGACAGGGTCTACGAGCAGTACTTC. As protein: CASSADRVYEQYF. The rearrangement links TRBV5-4 to TRBJ2-7, with TRBD1 matching over 7 bases. Per the germline V gene, CDR1 is SGHNT and CDR2 is YYREEE (reference sequence). The CDR3 contains 13 residues. V shed 4 bases and J 3 bases; nucleotides not matched to a gene: 4.

This rearrangement joins TRBV24-1 to TRBJ2-2; the D gene is possibly TRBD1 (6 bases). Germline V gene sequence: CDR1 KGHDR, CDR2 SFDVKD. V lost 4 bases, J lost 4 bases, and 12 bases lay in between. This CDR3 is built from 15 residues. CDR3 protein: CATSDSGQPTGELFF. The CDR3 DNA reads TGTGCCACCAGTGACTCGGGACAACCCACCGGGGAGCTGTTTTTT.

The CDR3: CASSFTPVRAGGRYEQYF. For the CDR3, the DNA is TGTGCCAGCAGCTTTACTCCTGTCCGGGCAGGGGGTCGCTACGAGCAGTACTTC. V usage is TRBV7-8 and J usage is TRBJ2-7, with 7 bases matching TRBD1. The CDR3 runs 18 residues. V was clipped by 3 bases and J by 3 bases; unmatched bases: 17. The germline V gene has CDR1 SGHVS and CDR2 FQNEAQ.

This clone came up once. V gene TRBV2 combines with J gene TRBJ2-1; 7 positions agree with TRBD1. With 6 bases clipped from V and 6 bases from J, the junction kept 14 bases outside the gene matches. Germline CDR1 and CDR2: SNHLY and FYNNEI. The CDR3 extends over 16 amino acids. CDR3 sequence (DNA): TGTGCCAGCAGGCCTCCCCGACAGGGCGTGCGCAATGAGCAGTTCTTC. The encoded protein is CASRPPRQGVRNEQFF. The whole variable domain, remainder taken from reference TRBV2 and TRBJ2-1, is EPEVTQTPSHQVTQMGQEVILRCVPISNHLYFYWYRQILGQKVEFLVSFYNNEISEKSEIFDDQFSVERPDGSNFTLKIRSTKLEDSAMYFCASRPPRQGVRNEQFFGPGTRLTVL.